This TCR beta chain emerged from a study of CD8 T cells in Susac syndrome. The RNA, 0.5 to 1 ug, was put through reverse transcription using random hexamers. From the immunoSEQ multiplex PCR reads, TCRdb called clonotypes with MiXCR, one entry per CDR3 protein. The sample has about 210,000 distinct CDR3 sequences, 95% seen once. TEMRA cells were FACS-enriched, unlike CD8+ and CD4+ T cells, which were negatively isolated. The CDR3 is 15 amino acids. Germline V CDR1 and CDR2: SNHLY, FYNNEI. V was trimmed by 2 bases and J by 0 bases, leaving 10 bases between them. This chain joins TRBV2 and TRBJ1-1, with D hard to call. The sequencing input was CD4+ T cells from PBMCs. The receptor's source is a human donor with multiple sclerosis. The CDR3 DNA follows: TGTGCCAGCAGTGAATCGTACAGTATGAACACTGAAGCTTTCTTT. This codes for CASSESYSMNTEAFF.